The 9 T cell receptor beta chains below all came from one sample that was sequenced in a study of T-cell memory formation after mild COVID-19. TCRdb re-derived calls from the 5' RACE reads in MiXCR, one entry per CDR3 protein. Among some 50,000 distinct CDR3 sequences listed, roughly 12% were seen once. The sample comprised PBMCs or a T cell subset sorted from them (not recorded which). Source of these receptors: a man aged 18 to 29 who had mild COVID-19 (a few samples of this study predate the infection). Cell type and time point are not known.

The chain has TRBV4-1 and TRBJ1-2, with D maybe TRBD1 (6 bases). This CDR3 is built from 15 residues. The V and J ends lost 5 bases and 0 bases respectively, with 13 bases between them. The V gene's germline CDR1 is MGHRA and CDR2 YSYEKL. This CDR3 reads CASSGQGGSNYGYTF. CDR3 DNA sequence: TGCGCCAGCAGCGGACAAGGGGGGTCTAACTATGGCTACACCTTC.

The rearrangement joins TRBV4-1 to TRBJ1-1; 7 bases line up with TRBD1. The CDR3 is 15 residues long. Germline lookup yields CDR1 MGHRA and CDR2 YSYEKL. With V trimmed by 3 bases and J by 4 bases, 8 bases remained unmatched. The CDR3 sequence: CASSHSRQGGTEAFF. The CDR3 coding sequence is TGCGCCAGCAGCCACAGTAGACAGGGAGGCACTGAAGCTTTCTTT.

Only a few counts were recorded for this clonotype. The rearrangement uses TRBV27 and TRBJ2-5; weak D call: TRBD1 (6 bases). Trimming shortened V by 6 bases and J by 6 bases, and 11 bases separated the two germline ends. The CDR3 runs 12 residues. Germline loops: CDR1 MNHEY, CDR2 SMNVEV (reference sequence). CDR3 sequence (DNA): TGTGCCAGCAGCCTAACAGGGAAGACCCAGTACTTC. The encoded protein is CASSLTGKTQYF.

This rearrangement joins TRBV11-2 to TRBJ1-1; TRBD1 is a possible D gene (5 bases). Germline-derived CDR1 and CDR2 are SGHAT and FQNNGV. The CDR3 loop spans 13 amino acids. Deletions cut 11 bases from V and 7 bases from J, with 20 bases between. CDR3 bases: TGTGCCCCCCCCGGGGAGGGGAAGAATGAAGCTTTCTTT. Translating it yields CAPPGEGKNEAFF.

There are a few counts of this clonotype. The gene calls are TRBV6-2 or TRBV6-3 and TRBJ1-1; maybe TRBD1 (5 bases). V was shortened by 2 bases and J by 0 bases, with 10 bases between the two germline ends. CDR3 length: 15 amino acids. CDR1 and CDR2 (germline): MNHEY, SVGEGT. DNA for the CDR3: TGTGCCAGCAGTTACCATGGGGCAGTGAACACTGAAGCTTTCTTT. This codes for CASSYHGAVNTEAFF.

This clonotype was found a few times. The genes are TRBV7-2 and TRBJ2-2; D is possibly TRBD2 (5 bases). Germline assignment: CDR1 SGHTA and CDR2 FQGNSA. V lost 1 base to trimming and J lost 4 bases, with 7 bases between them. The CDR3 spans 14 residues. In DNA form, the CDR3 reads TGTGCCAGCAGCTTAGTGGGGAGCACCGGGGAGCTGTTTTTT. It yields the protein CASSLVGSTGELFF.

The CDR3 loop is CASTYPETGSWGEAFF. CDR3 coding DNA: TGTGCCAGCACCTACCCCGAGACAGGTAGTTGGGGTGAAGCTTTCTTT. The chain is built from TRBV7-2 and TRBJ1-1; possibly TRBD1 for D (6 bases). The ends were cut back, 7 bases at V and 7 bases at J, with 25 bases in the middle. The CDR3 runs to 16 residues. Germline assignment: CDR1 SGHTA and CDR2 FQGNSA.

This clonotype was recorded at least ten times. This chain connects TRBV5-4 to TRBJ2-1; 11 positions match TRBD2. Trimming removed 4 bases from V and 8 bases from J; junction bases left unmatched: 11. This CDR3 region has 16 residues. Germline V lookup: CDR1 SGHNT, CDR2 YYREEE (reference sequence). CDR3 protein: CASSPILAGGQDEQFF. CDR3 nucleotides: TGTGCCAGCAGCCCTATATTAGCGGGGGGGCAGGATGAGCAGTTCTTC.

This clonotype has just a few counts. This chain uses TRBV7-9 with TRBJ1-1, with TRBD1 matching 7 bases. Trimming at V came to 1 base and at J to 4 bases, leaving 3 bases not matched to a gene. CDR1 is SEHNR, CDR2 FQNEAQ, per germline (reference sequence). This CDR3 contains 14 residues. This CDR3 reads CASSLGGGFTEAFF. In nucleotides, the CDR3 is TGTGCCAGCAGCTTAGGAGGGGGCTTCACTGAAGCTTTCTTT.